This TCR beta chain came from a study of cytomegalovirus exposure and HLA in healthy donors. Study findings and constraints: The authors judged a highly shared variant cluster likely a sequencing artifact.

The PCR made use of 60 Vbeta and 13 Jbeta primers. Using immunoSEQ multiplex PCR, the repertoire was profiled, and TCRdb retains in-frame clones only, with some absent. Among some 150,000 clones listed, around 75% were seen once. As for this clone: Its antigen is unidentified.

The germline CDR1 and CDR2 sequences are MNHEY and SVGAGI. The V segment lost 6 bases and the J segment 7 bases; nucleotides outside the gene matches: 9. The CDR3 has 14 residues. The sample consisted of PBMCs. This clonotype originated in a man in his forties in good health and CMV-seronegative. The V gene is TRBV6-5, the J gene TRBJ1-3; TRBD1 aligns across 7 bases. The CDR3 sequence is CASRRDSFGNTIYF. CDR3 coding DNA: TGTGCCAGCAGAAGGGACAGTTTTGGGAACACCATATATTTT.